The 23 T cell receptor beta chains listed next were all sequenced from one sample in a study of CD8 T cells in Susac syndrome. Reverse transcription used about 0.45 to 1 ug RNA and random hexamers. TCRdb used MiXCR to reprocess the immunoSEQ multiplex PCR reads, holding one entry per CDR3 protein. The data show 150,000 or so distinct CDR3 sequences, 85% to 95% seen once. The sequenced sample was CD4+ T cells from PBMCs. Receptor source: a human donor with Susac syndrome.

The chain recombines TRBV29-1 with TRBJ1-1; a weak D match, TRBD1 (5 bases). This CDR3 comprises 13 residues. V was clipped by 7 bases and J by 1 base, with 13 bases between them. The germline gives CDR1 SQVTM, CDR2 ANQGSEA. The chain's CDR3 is CSARDGSNTEAFF. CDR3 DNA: TGCAGCGCCAGGGACGGATCGAACACTGAAGCTTTCTTT.

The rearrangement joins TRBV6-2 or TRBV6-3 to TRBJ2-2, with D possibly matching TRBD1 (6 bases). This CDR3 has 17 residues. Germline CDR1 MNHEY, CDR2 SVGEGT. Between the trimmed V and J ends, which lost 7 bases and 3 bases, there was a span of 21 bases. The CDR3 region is CASTFTGQGLDTGELFF. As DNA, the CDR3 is TGTGCCAGCACCTTCACCGGGCAGGGGCTTGACACCGGGGAGCTGTTTTTT.

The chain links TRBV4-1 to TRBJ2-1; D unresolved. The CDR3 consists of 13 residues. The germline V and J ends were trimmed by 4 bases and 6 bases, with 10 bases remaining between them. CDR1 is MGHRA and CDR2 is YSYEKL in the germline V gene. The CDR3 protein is CASSPELGNEQFF. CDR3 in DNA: TGCGCCAGCAGCCCGGAACTCGGCAATGAGCAGTTCTTC.

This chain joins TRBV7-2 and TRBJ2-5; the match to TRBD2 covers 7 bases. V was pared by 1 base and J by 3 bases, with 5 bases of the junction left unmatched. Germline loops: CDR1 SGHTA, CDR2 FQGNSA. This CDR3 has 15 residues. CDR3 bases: TGTGCCAGCAGCTTAGTAGGGACTACTAAAGAGACCCAGTACTTC. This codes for CASSLVGTTKETQYF.

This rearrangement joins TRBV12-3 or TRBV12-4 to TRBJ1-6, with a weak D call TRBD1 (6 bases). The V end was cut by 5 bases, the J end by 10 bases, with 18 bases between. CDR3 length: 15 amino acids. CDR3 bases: TGTGCCAGCAGTCTTGGCGGGGGCAGCGGGTCACCCCTCCACTTT. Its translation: CASSLGGGSGSPLHF.

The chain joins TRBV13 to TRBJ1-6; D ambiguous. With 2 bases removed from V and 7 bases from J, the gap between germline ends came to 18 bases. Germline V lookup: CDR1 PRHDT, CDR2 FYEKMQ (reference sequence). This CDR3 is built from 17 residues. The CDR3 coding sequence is TGTGCCAGCAGCTTAAGGTGGCAGACGGGCCAAAATTCACCCCTCCACTTT. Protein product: CASSLRWQTGQNSPLHF.

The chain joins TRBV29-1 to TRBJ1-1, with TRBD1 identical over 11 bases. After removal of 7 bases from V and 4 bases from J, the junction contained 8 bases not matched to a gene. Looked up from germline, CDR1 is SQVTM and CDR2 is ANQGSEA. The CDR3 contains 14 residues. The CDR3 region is CSGGQGARVTEAFF. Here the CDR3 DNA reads TGCAGCGGTGGACAGGGGGCAAGGGTCACTGAAGCTTTCTTT.

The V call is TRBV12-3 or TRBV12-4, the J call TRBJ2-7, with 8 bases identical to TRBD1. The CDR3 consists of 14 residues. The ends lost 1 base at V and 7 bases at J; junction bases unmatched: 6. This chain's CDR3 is CASSLGTGSREQYF. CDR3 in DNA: TGTGCCAGCAGTTTAGGGACAGGGTCCCGAGAGCAGTACTTC.

The CDR3 DNA reads as TGTGCCAGCAGCGTAGCCTCCCAAGCGGGGGGGCCTCACAATGAGCAGTTCTTC. Translating gives CASSVASQAGGPHNEQFF. This rearrangement joins TRBV9 to TRBJ2-1, with TRBD2 identical over 10 bases. Germline values: CDR1 SGDLS, CDR2 YYNGEE. The length of the CDR3 is 18 residues. V was pared by 0 bases and J by 5 bases, with 11 bases of the junction left unmatched.

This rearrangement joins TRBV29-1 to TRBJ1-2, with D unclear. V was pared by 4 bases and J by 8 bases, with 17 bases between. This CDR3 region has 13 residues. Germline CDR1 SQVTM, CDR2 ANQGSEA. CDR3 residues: CSVADDRFKGYTF. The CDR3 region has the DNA TGCAGCGTTGCGGACGACCGGTTCAAGGGCTACACCTTC. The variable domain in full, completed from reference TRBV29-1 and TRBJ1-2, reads SAVISQKPSRDICQRGTSLTIQCQVDSQVTMMFWYRQQPGQSLTLIATANQGSEATYESGFVIDKFPISRPNLTFSTLTVSNMSPEDSSIYLCSVADDRFKGYTFGSGTRLTVV.

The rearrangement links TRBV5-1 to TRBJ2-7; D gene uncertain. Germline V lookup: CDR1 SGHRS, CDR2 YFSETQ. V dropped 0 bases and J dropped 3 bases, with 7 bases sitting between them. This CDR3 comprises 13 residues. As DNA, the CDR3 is TGCGCCAGCAGCTTGGAAGGTCTCTACGAGCAGTACTTC. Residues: CASSLEGLYEQYF.

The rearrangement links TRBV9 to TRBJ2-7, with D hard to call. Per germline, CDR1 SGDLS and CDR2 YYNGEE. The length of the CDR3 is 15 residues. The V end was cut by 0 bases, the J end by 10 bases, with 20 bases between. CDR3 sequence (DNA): TGTGCCAGCAGCGTAGGGGTGGGTAGTTCAAAAGACCAGTACTTC. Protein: CASSVGVGSSKDQYF.

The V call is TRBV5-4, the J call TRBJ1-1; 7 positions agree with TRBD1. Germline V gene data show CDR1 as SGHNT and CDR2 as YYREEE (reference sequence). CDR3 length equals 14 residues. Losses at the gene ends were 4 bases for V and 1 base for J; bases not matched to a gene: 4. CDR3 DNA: TGTGCCAGCAGCGTCGGGACAGCGAACACTGAAGCTTTCTTT. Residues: CASSVGTANTEAFF.

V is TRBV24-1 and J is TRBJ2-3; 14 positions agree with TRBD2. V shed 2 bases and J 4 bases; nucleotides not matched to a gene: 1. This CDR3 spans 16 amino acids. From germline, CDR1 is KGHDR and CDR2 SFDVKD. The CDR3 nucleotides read TGTGCCACCAGTGATTCGGGACTAGCGGGGGCAGATACGCAGTATTTT. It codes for CATSDSGLAGADTQYF.

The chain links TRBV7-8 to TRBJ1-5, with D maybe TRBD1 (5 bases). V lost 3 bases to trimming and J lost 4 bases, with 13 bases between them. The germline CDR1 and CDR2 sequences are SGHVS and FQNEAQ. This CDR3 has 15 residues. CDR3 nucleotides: TGTGCCAGCAGCTTGGGCAGGGAAATAAATCAGCCCCAGCATTTT. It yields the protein CASSLGREINQPQHF.

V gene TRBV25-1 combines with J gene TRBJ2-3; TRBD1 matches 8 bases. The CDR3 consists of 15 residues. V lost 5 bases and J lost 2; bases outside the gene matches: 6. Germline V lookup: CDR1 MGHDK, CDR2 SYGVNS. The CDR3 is CASSPGQGDTDTQYF. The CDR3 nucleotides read TGTGCCAGCAGTCCCGGACAGGGAGACACAGATACGCAGTATTTT. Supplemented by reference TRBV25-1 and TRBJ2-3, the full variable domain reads EADIYQTPRYLVIGTGKKITLECSQTMGHDKMYWYQQDPGMELHLIHYSYGVNSTEKGDLSSESTVSRIRTEHFPLTLESARPSHTSQYLCASSPGQGDTDTQYFGPGTRLTVL.

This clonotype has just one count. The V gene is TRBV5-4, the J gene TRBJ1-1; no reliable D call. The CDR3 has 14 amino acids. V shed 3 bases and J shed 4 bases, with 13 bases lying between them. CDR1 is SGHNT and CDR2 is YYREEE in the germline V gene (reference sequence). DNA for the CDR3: TGTGCCAGCAGCTGGAGGGTAGGGAGCACTGAAGCTTTCTTT. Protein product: CASSWRVGSTEAFF.

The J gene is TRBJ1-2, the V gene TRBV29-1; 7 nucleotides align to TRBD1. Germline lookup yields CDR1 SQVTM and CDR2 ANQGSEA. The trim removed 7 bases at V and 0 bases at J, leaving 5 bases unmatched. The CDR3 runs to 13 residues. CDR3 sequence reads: CSARDSPNYGYTF. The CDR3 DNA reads TGCAGCGCCAGGGACAGTCCTAACTATGGCTACACCTTC.

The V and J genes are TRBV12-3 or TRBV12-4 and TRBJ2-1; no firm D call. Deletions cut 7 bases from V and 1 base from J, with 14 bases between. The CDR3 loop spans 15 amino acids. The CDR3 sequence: CASISLLKSYNEQFF. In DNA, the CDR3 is TGTGCCAGCATCAGCTTACTAAAGTCCTACAATGAGCAGTTCTTC.

DNA for the CDR3: TGTGCCAGGCAGGGAAATGGATTGGGCTACACCTTC. Protein: CARQGNGLGYTF. The genes are TRBV2 and TRBJ1-2, with D maybe TRBD1 (5 bases). The CDR3 is 12 residues long. The germline V and J ends were trimmed by 9 bases and 8 bases, with 16 bases remaining between them. CDR1 and CDR2 (germline): SNHLY, FYNNEI.

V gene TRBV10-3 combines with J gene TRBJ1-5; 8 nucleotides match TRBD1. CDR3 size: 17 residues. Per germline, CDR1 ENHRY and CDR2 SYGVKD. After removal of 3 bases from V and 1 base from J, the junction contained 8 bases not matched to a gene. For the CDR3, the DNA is TGTGCCATCAGTGACTCCGACAGGGGAGGGAGCAATCAGCCCCAGCATTTT. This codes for CAISDSDRGGSNQPQHF.

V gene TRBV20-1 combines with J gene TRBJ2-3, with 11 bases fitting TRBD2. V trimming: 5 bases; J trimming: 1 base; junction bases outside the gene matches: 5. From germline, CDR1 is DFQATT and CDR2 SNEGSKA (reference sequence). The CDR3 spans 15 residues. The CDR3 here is CSARLLAGGTDTQYF. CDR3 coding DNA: TGCAGTGCTCGATTACTAGCGGGGGGCACAGATACGCAGTATTTT.

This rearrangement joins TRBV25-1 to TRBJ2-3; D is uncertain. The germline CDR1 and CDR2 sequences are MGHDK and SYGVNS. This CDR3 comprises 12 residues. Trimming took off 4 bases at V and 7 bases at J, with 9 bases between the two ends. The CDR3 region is CASSVVGYTQYF. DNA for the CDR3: TGTGCCAGCAGTGTCGTCGGATATACGCAGTATTTT.